These 15 T cell receptor beta chains were all obtained from the same sample, sequenced in a study of vaccination and CD4 T cells after COVID-19. Cultured CD4+ T cells had their DNA profiled by the Oncomine TCR Beta short-read assay. TCRdb recomputed calls from the PCR reads with MiXCR, one row per CDR3 protein. The table lists 5,500 or so distinct CDR3 sequences, over 60% of them singletons, with approximately 18% in the top ten. These TCRs' antigens remain unknown. Regarding treatment: 10-day PBMC culture with coronavirus spike peptide pools or control peptides (ViraFEST assay). Sequencing was carried out using CD4+ T cells from blood, cultured in vitro. The source of these receptors is a human donor who had recovered from COVID-19.

The V and J genes are TRBV20-1 and TRBJ2-3, with 9 bases fitting TRBD1. J lost 2 bases, V lost 5 bases, and 14 bases had no gene match. CDR3 length: 17 amino acids. CDR1 is DFQATT, CDR2 SNEGSKA, per germline (reference sequence). This CDR3 is CSAFRLGTGRTTDTQYF. CDR3 DNA: TGCAGTGCTTTTCGATTAGGGACAGGGAGAACCACAGATACGCAGTATTTT.

This rearrangement joins TRBV7-2 to TRBJ1-2; maybe TRBD1 (5 bases). The V gene lost 1 base and the J gene lost 2 bases, with 11 bases spanning the gap. The CDR3 contains 15 residues. Germline CDR1 reads SGHTA; CDR2 reads FQGNSA. The CDR3 region is CASSLDSGRNYGYTF. DNA for the CDR3: TGTGCCAGCAGCTTAGATTCAGGGAGGAACTATGGCTACACCTTC.

The CDR3 coding sequence is TGTGCCAGCAGTTCCGGACAGCGCAACTATGGCTACACCTTC. It codes for CASSSGQRNYGYTF. V is TRBV27 and J is TRBJ1-2, with D perhaps TRBD1 (6 bases). Germline V CDR1 and CDR2: MNHEY, SMNVEV (reference sequence). The CDR3 is 14 residues long. Trimming took 4 bases from V and 2 from J, leaving 11 bases between them.

V gene TRBV11-3 combines with J gene TRBJ1-1; TRBD1 matches at 7 bases. The CDR3 loop spans 14 amino acids. With 7 bases clipped from V and 4 bases from J, the junction kept 9 bases outside the gene matches. The V gene's germline CDR1 is SGHNT and CDR2 YENEEA. The CDR3 region is CASKRQGVSTEAFF. For the CDR3, the DNA is TGTGCCAGCAAAAGACAGGGAGTCTCCACTGAAGCTTTCTTT.

This chain joins TRBV6-1 and TRBJ1-4; 8 bases map to TRBD1. The CDR3 is made up of 16 amino acids. Germline-derived CDR1 and CDR2 are MNHNS and SASEGT. After removal of 8 bases from V and 4 bases from J, the junction contained 12 bases not matched to a gene. The CDR3: CASGRGQGSLNEKLFF. The CDR3 nucleotides read TGTGCCAGCGGCAGGGGGCAGGGAAGCCTTAATGAAAAACTGTTTTTT.

The chain employs TRBV10-2 and TRBJ1-6, with 7 nucleotides matching TRBD1. The CDR3 spans 12 residues. V trimming: 7 bases; J trimming: 9 bases; junction bases outside the gene matches: 3. Germline V gene lookup returns CDR1 WSHSY and CDR2 SAAADI. DNA for the CDR3: TGCGCCAGCATGACAGGGCCTTCACCCCTCCACTTT. Translated: CASMTGPSPLHF.

V usage is TRBV2 and J usage is TRBJ1-5; 7 bases line up with TRBD1. Losses at the gene ends were 4 bases for V and 7 bases for J; bases not matched to a gene: 4. This CDR3 comprises 13 residues. Per the germline V gene, CDR1 is SNHLY and CDR2 is FYNNEI. CDR3 nucleotide sequence: TGTGCCAGCAGTGGTGACAGGGACCAGCCCCAGCATTTT. Encoded protein: CASSGDRDQPQHF.

Written as DNA, the CDR3 is TGTGCCAGCAGCTTCCAGGGGTTCCGGGTAGGAGTTCCTTTAGGCTACACCTTC. Amino acids: CASSFQGFRVGVPLGYTF. V and J are TRBV11-3 and TRBJ1-2; a weak D match, TRBD1 (6 bases). The CDR3 extends over 18 amino acids. Per the germline V gene, CDR1 is SGHNT and CDR2 is YENEEA. V dropped 3 bases and J dropped 8 bases, with 28 bases sitting between them.

The chain recombines TRBV2 with TRBJ2-7; no definite D call. The CDR3 is made up of 11 amino acids. Looked up from germline, CDR1 is SNHLY and CDR2 is FYNNEI. CDR3 residues: CAGRSSYEQYF. The CDR3 DNA reads TGTGCAGGGCGTTCCTCCTACGAGCAGTACTTC.

The chain recombines TRBV27 with TRBJ2-7, with TRBD1 as a possible D gene (6 bases). The CDR3 spans 14 residues. V shed 5 bases and J shed 5 bases, with 16 bases lying between them. Looked up from germline, CDR1 is MNHEY and CDR2 is SMNVEV (reference sequence). The CDR3: CASSPTGFRHEQYF. The CDR3 bases are TGTGCCAGCAGTCCCACAGGGTTTCGGCACGAGCAGTACTTC.

By share, this clonotype ranks as large. In DNA form, the CDR3 reads TGTGCCAGCAGCTCTGAGTCCTTTTCTTTACTAGCCAAAAACATTCAGTACTTC. Protein: CASSSESFSLLAKNIQYF. V usage is TRBV11-2 and J usage is TRBJ2-4, with D unresolved. The CDR3 totals 18 residues. Germline CDR1 SGHAT, CDR2 FQNNGV. V shed 4 bases and J shed 0 bases, with 19 bases lying between them.

The CDR3 coding sequence is TGCAGTGCTAGTGTTGCGGGCGAGCAGTACTTC. Residues: CSASVAGEQYF. The genes are TRBV20-1 and TRBJ2-7, with TRBD2 as a possible D gene (5 bases). The CDR3 is 11 amino acids. The V end was cut by 3 bases, the J end by 6 bases, with 9 bases between. Germline CDR1 reads DFQATT; CDR2 reads SNEGSKA (reference sequence).

The V call is TRBV7-3, the J call TRBJ1-6; no clear D. The V end was cut by 1 base, the J end by 7 bases, with 5 bases between. The CDR3 covers 13 residues. Per the germline V gene, CDR1 is SGHTA and CDR2 is FQGTGA. DNA of the CDR3: TGTGCCAGCAGCTTAAGCGGGAATTCACCCCTCCACTTT. It is translated as CASSLSGNSPLHF.

The chain recombines TRBV24-1 with TRBJ2-4; 9 bases are a match to TRBD1. Trimming at V came to 3 bases and at J to 2 bases, leaving 4 bases not matched to a gene. Germline lookup yields CDR1 KGHDR and CDR2 SFDVKD. This CDR3 region has 16 residues. In nucleotides, the CDR3 is TGTGCCACCAGTGATACCGGGACAGGGTCCAAAAACATTCAGTACTTC. This translates into CATSDTGTGSKNIQYF.

The J gene is TRBJ1-2, the V gene TRBV19; a weak D match, TRBD1 (6 bases). This CDR3 region has 16 residues. The germline V gene has CDR1 LNHDA and CDR2 SQIVND (reference sequence). The ends were cut back, 7 bases at V and 4 bases at J, with 22 bases in the middle. The CDR3 loop reads CASTPSHQGRVYGYTF. The CDR3 coding sequence is TGTGCCAGTACCCCATCACATCAGGGGCGGGTCTATGGCTACACCTTC.